This T cell receptor (beta chain) was recorded in a study of blood T cell repertoires in COVID-19. Study as a whole: Spain, Italy and the United States supplied samples that represented acute and convalescent COVID-19. The analysed material was cDNA or gDNA that came from T cells, B-cell-depleted T cells, or PBMCs.

Original data processing: Amplified reference gene primers provided the basis for estimating nucleated cell counts. Measured with immunoSEQ multiplex PCR; TCRdb has only the in-frame clones, and not every one. V, J and clone size reflect that table, while D and trimming were determined from the DNA. The profile shows over 250,000 clones, just under 90% of them singletons. Enrolled during active infection, Seattle patients were then followed longitudinally. The TCR originated in a woman aged 45 to 65 with COVID-19, enrolled during active disease. The sequenced material came from peripheral blood.

The CDR3 spells CASRGDFQETQYF. CDR3 nucleotide sequence: TGTGCCAGCAGAGGGGACTTTCAAGAGACCCAGTACTTC. This sequence joins TRBV27 and TRBJ2-5, with D possibly being TRBD2 (6 bases). Trimming removed 6 bases at V and 2 bases at J, with 10 bases between. Germline assignment: CDR1 MNHEY and CDR2 SMNVEV (reference sequence). CDR3 size: 13 residues.